These 10 T cell receptor beta chains share one sample of origin, sequenced in a study of technical replicates of blood from several donors (dated by TCRdb to about 2017). The library relied on the immunoSEQ multiplex PCR assay. Not all clones reach the TCRdb copy of this immuneACCESS table, which keeps in-frame sequences only. Checked studies attribute under half of the gap to unresolved V genes and leave the rest unexplained. In this sample the table shows more than 75,000 clones, 85% to 95% of which occur a single time. Jointly, the top ten make up around 0.3% of the sample. Sequencing was done on a sample of T cells isolated from PBMCs. The receptors here all came from a human donor in good health.

The chain joins TRBV19 to TRBJ1-6; 7 bases map to TRBD1. V trimming: 3 bases; J trimming: 17 bases; junction bases outside the gene matches: 10. This CDR3 contains 13 residues. The germline V gene has CDR1 LNHDA and CDR2 SQIVND (reference sequence). Here the CDR3 reads CASSISGDRAVHF. CDR3 in DNA: TGTGCCAGTAGTATCTCCGGCGACAGGGCAGTCCACTTT.

This sequence joins TRBV10-3 and TRBJ2-5, with 10 bases aligning to TRBD1. V shed 1 base, J shed 5 bases, and the junction held 10 bases outside the gene matches. Per the germline V gene, CDR1 is ENHRY and CDR2 is SYGVKD. This CDR3 is 17 amino acids long. CDR3 DNA sequence: TGTGCCATCAGTGAGTTTCTACCCGGGACAGGGGAGGAGACCCAGTACTTC. Translated, it gives CAISEFLPGTGEETQYF.

The genes are TRBV7-8 and TRBJ1-5, with D possibly TRBD1 on 6 matching bases. This CDR3 region has 16 residues. Germline CDR1 reads SGHVS; CDR2 reads FQNEAQ. Deletions cut 4 bases from V and 7 bases from J, with 20 bases between. CDR3 sequence (DNA): TGTGCCAGCAGCTCCACCCGGTGGGACAAGGGCCAGCCCCAGCATTTT. Its translation is CASSSTRWDKGQPQHF.

V gene TRBV11-2 combines with J gene TRBJ1-2; tentatively, D is TRBD1 (5 bases). CDR3 length: 14 amino acids. Per germline, CDR1 SGHAT and CDR2 FQNNGV. Trimming cost V 5 bases and J 7 bases, with 17 bases left between them. CDR3 protein: CASSPNYGGGGYTF. The CDR3 coding sequence is TGTGCCAGCAGCCCGAATTACGGGGGGGGTGGCTACACCTTC.

This clone was found a few times. The rearrangement joins TRBV5-4 to TRBJ2-5; 8 bases are shared with TRBD1. Looked up from germline, CDR1 is SGHNT and CDR2 is YYREEE (reference sequence). The CDR3 has 14 amino acids. Trimming at V came to 4 bases and at J to 1 base, leaving 3 bases not matched to a gene. CDR3: CASSPGGVQETQYF. The CDR3, as DNA: TGTGCCAGCAGCCCAGGGGGCGTCCAAGAGACCCAGTACTTC.

V is TRBV7-9 and J is TRBJ1-2; 8 positions match TRBD1. The CDR3 is 16 amino acids. Trimming cost V 2 bases and J 0 bases; bases outside gene matches: 5. The germline V gene encodes CDR1 SEHNR and CDR2 FQNEAQ (reference sequence). CDR3 loop: CASSLYQGAANYGYTF. The CDR3 DNA sequence: TGTGCCAGCAGCTTATATCAGGGGGCAGCTAACTATGGCTACACCTTC.

The chain joins TRBV2 to TRBJ2-5, with TRBD2 matching over 8 bases. Germline V gives CDR1 SNHLY, CDR2 FYNNEI. This CDR3 comprises 13 residues. V trimming: 11 bases; J trimming: 6 bases; junction bases outside the gene matches: 11. CDR3 protein: CAADPGGLKTQYF. In DNA, the CDR3 is TGTGCCGCAGACCCGGGAGGGTTGAAGACCCAGTACTTC.

This chain connects TRBV7-8 to TRBJ2-5; 7 bases align to TRBD1. The CDR3 consists of 14 residues. CDR1 and CDR2 (germline): SGHVS, FQNEAQ. The V and J ends lost 2 bases and 2 bases, in that order; junction bases with no gene match: 2. The CDR3 loop is CASSLRDSQETQYF. The CDR3 region has the DNA TGTGCCAGCAGCTTACGGGACAGTCAAGAGACCCAGTACTTC.

The chain combines TRBV2 with TRBJ2-3, with D possibly being TRBD1 (6 bases). The CDR3 extends over 14 amino acids. The germline gives CDR1 SNHLY, CDR2 FYNNEI. Trimming shortened V by 9 bases and J by 0 bases, and 13 bases separated the two germline ends. The CDR3 region has the DNA TGTGCCAGGGAAACAGGGTCTAGCACAGATACGCAGTATTTT. This codes for CARETGSSTDTQYF.

J is TRBJ2-5 and V is TRBV29-1; the D gene is possibly TRBD1 (5 bases). Germline assignment: CDR1 SQVTM and CDR2 ANQGSEA. This CDR3 has 16 residues. Trimming removed 6 bases at V and 1 base at J, with 21 bases between. CDR3 coding DNA: TGCAGCGTACAAGAGTGGGTAGGGGATTTCCAAGAGACCCAGTACTTC. This translates into CSVQEWVGDFQETQYF.